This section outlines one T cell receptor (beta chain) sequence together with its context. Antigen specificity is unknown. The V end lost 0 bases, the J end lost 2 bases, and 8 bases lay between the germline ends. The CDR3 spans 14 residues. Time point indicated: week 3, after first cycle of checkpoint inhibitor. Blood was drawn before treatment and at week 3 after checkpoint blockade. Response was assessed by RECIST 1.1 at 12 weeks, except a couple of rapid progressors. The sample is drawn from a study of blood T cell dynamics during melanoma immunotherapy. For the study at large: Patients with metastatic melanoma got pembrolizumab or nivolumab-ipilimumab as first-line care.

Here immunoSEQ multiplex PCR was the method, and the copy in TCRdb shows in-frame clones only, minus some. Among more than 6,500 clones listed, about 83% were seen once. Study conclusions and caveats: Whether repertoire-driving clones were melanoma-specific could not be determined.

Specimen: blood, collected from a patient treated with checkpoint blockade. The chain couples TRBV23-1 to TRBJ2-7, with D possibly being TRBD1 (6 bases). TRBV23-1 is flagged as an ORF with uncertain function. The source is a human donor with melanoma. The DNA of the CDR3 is TGCGCCAGCAGTCAATCGACAGGTACCTACGAGCAGTACGTC. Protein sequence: CASSQSTGTYEQYV.